This entry features one T cell receptor beta chain sequence. The entry originates in a study of shared clonotypes between healthy human individuals. Method: immunoSEQ multiplex PCR; TCRdb's copy keeps in-frame clones and lacks some. Of about 1.1 million clones listed, 60% to 80% are singletons. This sequence was found in a man aged 18 to 35 in good health. Some clones in this sample may be carry-over from other donors' samples. Sequenced sample: memory CD4+ T cells from PBMCs. Subset given: CD45RA-negative fraction.

The CDR3 sequence: CASRSPGGGYEQYF. The CDR3 DNA reads as TGCGCCAGCAGGTCCCCGGGAGGAGGATACGAGCAGTACTTC. The chain couples TRBV5-1 to TRBJ2-7, with 7 bases that match TRBD2. The CDR3 spans 14 residues. Germline V gives CDR1 SGHRS, CDR2 YFSETQ. J lost 4 bases, V lost 5 bases, and 9 bases had no gene match.